Detailed here is one T cell receptor beta chain. TCRdb keeps only in-frame clones here, not all; method: immunoSEQ multiplex PCR. The table shows roughly 220,000 clones, with about 80% occurring only once. Trimming removed 0 bases from V and 0 bases from J, with 5 bases in between. This CDR3 is built from 14 residues. Germline assignment: CDR1 SGHRS and CDR2 YFSETQ. The data derive from a study of blood T cell repertoires in COVID-19. Study in general: Samples of COVID-19 (acute and convalescent) were obtained from the United States, Italy and Spain. From T cells, B-cell-depleted T cells, or PBMCs came the material, which was cDNA or gDNA.

J is TRBJ2-3 and V is TRBV5-1; no reliable D call. What was sequenced was peripheral blood. The sequence was collected from a woman aged 55-70 years with acute or convalescent COVID-19. The CDR3 protein is CASSLVRSTDTQYF. Here the CDR3 DNA reads TGCGCCAGCAGCTTGGTTCGGAGCACAGATACGCAGTATTTT.